These 8 T cell receptor beta chains share one sample of origin, sequenced in a study of T cell repertoires in cytomegalovirus infection. These receptors' antigens are unknown. Using its own MiXCR run on the reads, TCRdb lists one record per CDR3 protein. The table records about 830,000 distinct CDR3 sequences, 30% to 35% of them present only once. The sample here was cultured CD8+ T cells from PBMCs, taken from culture after CMV antigen stimulation. These receptors were obtained from a human donor in good health (CMV status not recorded). Some clones in this sample may be carry-over from other donors' samples.

V and J are TRBV27 and TRBJ1-5; the D gene is possibly TRBD1 (5 bases). V lost 4 bases and J lost 2, with 15 bases in between. The CDR3 totals 16 residues. Germline CDR1 MNHEY, CDR2 SMNVEV (reference sequence). The CDR3 spells CASSSRDPIGNQPQHF. CDR3 in DNA: TGTGCCAGCAGTTCCCGGGACCCGATAGGCAATCAGCCCCAGCATTTT.

The chain combines TRBV12-3 or TRBV12-4 with TRBJ1-5; D uncertain. Deletions cut 4 bases from V and 0 bases from J, with 4 bases between. The CDR3 spans 13 residues. CDR3 bases: TGTGCCAGCAGTTCTGTTAGCAATCAGCCCCAGCATTTT. Residues: CASSSVSNQPQHF.

This clonotype has just a few counts. The J gene is TRBJ2-3, the V gene TRBV6-6; D may be TRBD1 (6 bases). This CDR3 spans 15 amino acids. Trimming pared 4 bases from V and 0 bases from J, leaving 11 bases between. Germline CDR1 is MNHNY and CDR2 is SVGAGI (reference sequence). CDR3 DNA: TGTGCCAGCAGTTCGGGCAGGGGAAGCACAGATACGCAGTATTTT. Protein product: CASSSGRGSTDTQYF.

This clonotype was found a few times. The chain links TRBV15 to TRBJ2-3; 9 nucleotides line up with TRBD1. Germline CDR1 reads LNHNV; CDR2 reads YYDKDF (reference sequence). Trimming removed 1 base from V and 2 bases from J; junction bases left unmatched: 4. The CDR3 sequence is 16 residues long. The CDR3 protein is CATSRGQGGATDTQYF. The CDR3 coding sequence is TGTGCCACCAGCAGAGGACAGGGGGGGGCCACAGATACGCAGTATTTT.

This clonotype has just a few counts. This sequence joins TRBV6-2 or TRBV6-3 and TRBJ2-7; D gene unclear. The CDR3 is 12 residues long. CDR1 and CDR2 (germline): MNHEY, SVGEGT. Trimming took off 6 bases at V and 6 bases at J, with 12 bases between the two ends. CDR3: CASRQNPGEQYV. CDR3 in DNA: TGTGCCAGCAGACAGAACCCCGGCGAGCAGTACGTC.

The chain carries TRBV7-6 and TRBJ1-6, with TRBD1 as a possible D gene (6 bases). This CDR3 contains 16 residues. Germline CDR1 is SGHVS and CDR2 is FNYEAQ. V was clipped by 2 bases and J by 7 bases, with 15 bases between them. The chain's CDR3 is CASSLWTAGGNSPLHF. The DNA for the CDR3 is TGTGCCAGCAGCTTATGGACAGCGGGTGGGAATTCACCCCTCCACTTT.

This clonotype was picked up many times. The rearrangement uses TRBV11-3 and TRBJ2-7; D is uncertain. Germline V gene data show CDR1 as SGHNT and CDR2 as YENEEA. Trimming cost V 5 bases and J 3 bases, with 11 bases left between them. This CDR3 has 13 residues. The chain's CDR3 is CASSTGPRYEQYF. Here the CDR3 DNA reads TGTGCCAGCAGCACCGGGCCCCGCTACGAGCAGTACTTC.

At least ten counts were recorded for this clonotype. V is TRBV7-2 and J is TRBJ1-6, with 8 bases fitting TRBD1. Germline values: CDR1 SGHTA, CDR2 FQGNSA. V dropped 5 bases and J dropped 6; count of bases not matched to a gene: 0. The CDR3 totals 13 residues. This CDR3 reads CASSDRGNSPLHF. The CDR3 coding sequence is TGTGCCAGCAGCGACAGGGGTAATTCACCCCTCCACTTT.